One sample yielded the 14 T cell receptor beta chains listed below, sequenced in a study of cytomegalovirus exposure and HLA in healthy donors. Only in-frame clones appear in the TCRdb table, and some are missing; sequencing was by immunoSEQ multiplex PCR. The sample shows 150,000 or so clones, around 84% of them seen only once. Specimen: PBMCs. All receptors come from a human donor in good health.

This chain uses TRBV5-6 with TRBJ2-7; a weak D match, TRBD2 (6 bases). V gave up 2 bases and J gave up 6 bases, with 9 bases separating them. CDR3 length: 12 amino acids. CDR1 SGHDT and CDR2 YYEEEE come from the germline V gene. CDR3 sequence reads: CASSLGGPEQYF. In nucleotides, the CDR3 is TGTGCCAGCAGCTTAGGAGGGCCCGAGCAGTACTTC.

The chain joins TRBV19 to TRBJ1-6; D remains unclear. CDR3 size: 15 residues. V was pared by 4 bases and J by 7 bases, with 14 bases between. From germline, CDR1 is LNHDA and CDR2 SQIVND (reference sequence). The CDR3 nucleotides read TGTGCCAGTAGTAAGCGCGGGCAGCCCAATTCACCCCTCCACTTT. Translation gives CASSKRGQPNSPLHF.

In this sample, this clone turned up a few times. The chain uses TRBV19 and TRBJ1-3; possible D gene TRBD1, 5 bases. The CDR3 totals 14 residues. Germline assignment: CDR1 LNHDA and CDR2 SQIVND (reference sequence). Trimming shortened V by 7 bases and J by 0 bases, and 10 bases separated the two germline ends. The DNA for the CDR3 is TGTGCCAGTACCCGACAGATCTCTGGAAACACCATATATTTT. This encodes CASTRQISGNTIYF.

The V gene is TRBV28, the J gene TRBJ1-1; no clear D. The CDR3 is 17 amino acids. Per the germline V gene, CDR1 is MDHEN and CDR2 is SYDVKM. V was clipped by 6 bases and J by 8 bases, with 28 bases between them. The chain's CDR3 is CASRGLRGPARRMEAFF. In DNA, the CDR3 is TGTGCCAGCAGGGGCCTGAGAGGGCCGGCTCGACGTATGGAAGCTTTCTTT.

J is TRBJ2-1 and V is TRBV2, with 10 bases that match TRBD1. This CDR3 is built from 14 residues. The V and J ends lost 5 bases and 5 bases, in that order; junction bases with no gene match: 3. From germline, CDR1 is SNHLY and CDR2 FYNNEI. The CDR3 reads CASSRQGADNEQFF. In DNA, the CDR3 is TGTGCCAGCAGTAGACAGGGGGCGGACAATGAGCAGTTCTTC.

This clone showed up just a few times. V is TRBV9 and J is TRBJ1-2; D may be TRBD1 (6 bases). In germline, CDR1 is SGDLS, CDR2 YYNGEE. V dropped 2 bases and J dropped 4 bases, with 12 bases sitting between them. The CDR3 loop spans 14 amino acids. CDR3 DNA sequence: TGTGCCAGCAGCGTTGACAGGTTGGGCTATGGCTACACCTTC. It encodes CASSVDRLGYGYTF.

The CDR3 sequence is CASSVGRRANTGELFF. The CDR3, as DNA: TGTGCCAGCAGCGTAGGAAGACGGGCGAACACCGGGGAGCTGTTTTTT. The rearrangement links TRBV9 to TRBJ2-2; D unresolved. The CDR3 consists of 16 residues. Trimming pared 0 bases from V and 0 bases from J, leaving 9 bases between. Germline assignment: CDR1 SGDLS and CDR2 YYNGEE. Full variable domain (outside the CDR3, taken from reference TRBV9 and TRBJ2-2): DSGVTQTPKHLITATGQRVTLRCSPRSGDLSVYWYQQSLDQGLQFLIQYYNGEERAKGNILERFSAQQFPDLHSELNLSSLELGDSALYFCASSVGRRANTGELFFGEGSRLTVL.

With regard to this clone: This CDR3 is missing its conserved last phenylalanine or tryptophan, likely due to a read error. The DNA is omitted, as the CDR3 cannot be located on it reliably, and the CDR3 follows TCRdb's listing. The gene calls are TRBV2 and TRBJ2-3; TRBD1, as called in the table, went unchecked against the DNA. Germline V gives CDR1 SNHLY, CDR2 FYNNEI. The CDR3 is 13 residues long, counting both termini. The chain's CDR3 is CASSEVGGHPPKT.

This chain joins TRBV2 and TRBJ2-6; 8 nucleotides agree with TRBD1. Unmatched junction bases numbered 3, after V lost 9 bases and J lost 2 bases. The CDR3 spans 14 residues. Germline CDR1 is SNHLY and CDR2 is FYNNEI. For the CDR3, the DNA is TGTGCCAGTTCACAGGGGGCTGGGGCCAACGTCCTGACTTTC. This translates into CASSQGAGANVLTF.

The chain combines TRBV11-3 with TRBJ2-1; 9 bases are shared with TRBD2. There are 15 residues in the CDR3. Germline V CDR1 and CDR2: SGHNT, YENEEA. J was trimmed by 10 bases and V by 1 base; bases with no gene match: 8. The CDR3 region has the DNA TGTGCCAGCAGCTTAGTAGGCGGGGGGGCAGAGGAGCAGTTCTTC. It is translated as CASSLVGGGAEEQFF.

The chain uses TRBV7-6 and TRBJ1-1; D is perhaps TRBD1 (5 bases). Trimming left V 5 bases short and J 4 bases short, with 14 bases between. CDR1 is SGHVS, CDR2 FNYEAQ, per germline. The CDR3 consists of 14 residues. This CDR3 is CASSPVGGSTEAFF. The CDR3 DNA follows: TGTGCCAGCAGCCCCGTGGGGGGAAGCACTGAAGCTTTCTTT.

The chain carries TRBV25-1 and TRBJ2-1; TRBD1 matches at 7 bases. Per germline, CDR1 MGHDK and CDR2 SYGVNS. V dropped 6 bases and J dropped 7; count of bases not matched to a gene: 3. The CDR3 length is 12 residues. CDR3: CASRPQGNEQFF. The DNA for the CDR3 is TGTGCCAGCAGGCCACAGGGGAATGAGCAGTTCTTC.

The CDR3 DNA is TGTGCCAGCAGCTCGTCTAGCTACGAGCAGTACTTC. Translating it yields CASSSSSYEQYF. J is TRBJ2-7 and V is TRBV7-8; D uncertain. Germline CDR1 is SGHVS and CDR2 is FQNEAQ. V was trimmed by 4 bases and J by 3 bases, leaving 7 bases between them. The CDR3 sequence is 12 residues long.

The rearrangement links TRBV5-1 to TRBJ2-5, with a weak D call TRBD1 (6 bases). Germline V gene data show CDR1 as SGHRS and CDR2 as YFSETQ. The CDR3 runs to 13 residues. The V gene lost 0 bases and the J gene lost 7 bases, with 10 bases spanning the gap. CDR3 amino acids: CASSLGDTGTQYF. In nucleotides, the CDR3 is TGCGCCAGCAGCTTGGGGGACACAGGGACCCAGTACTTC.